The clone carrying this T cell receptor beta chain was detected a few times. Its target is not known. Regarding treatment: skin biopsy from PPD injection site in Mantoux-positive individual. An oligonucleotide containing a UMI was ligated to the 3' end of TCR cDNA. Individuals with a positive Mantoux test gave biopsies from PPD-injected skin. Unsorted total RNA, roughly 1 to 1000 ng, was DNase treated before reverse transcription. The data originate from a study of naive and memory T cell subsets. The CDR3 consists of 12 residues. Germline-derived CDR1 and CDR2 are MDHEN and SYDVKM. Trimming at V came to 5 bases and at J to 8 bases, leaving 2 bases not matched to a gene. Four PCR rounds used nested alpha and beta constant region primers plus the SP2 primer. MiXCR was run by TCRdb on the UMI-ligation and nested PCR reads, yielding one entry per CDR3 protein. This sample has roughly 36,000 distinct CDR3 sequences, with 11% found just once.

Whole-study findings and limits: This RNA-based method may be sensitive to activation-related transcript changes. More TCRs at tuberculin sites were read as hypersensitivity T cell infiltration.

The gene calls are TRBV28 and TRBJ1-4, with 7 nucleotides matching TRBD1. Sample: skin, taken from a tuberculin skin test site. This clonotype was obtained from an adult in good health. The CDR3 DNA follows: TGTGCCAGCAGTCGGACAGGAGAAAAACTGTTTTTT. Its protein is CASSRTGEKLFF.